The T cell receptor beta chain described here comes from a study of cytomegalovirus exposure and HLA in healthy donors. Study findings and constraints: Rare sequences made up most TCRs, while some public TCRs were found in many donors.

Primers for the PCR totalled 60 Vbeta and 13 Jbeta. This table comes from immunoSEQ multiplex PCR, and its TCRdb copy is limited to in-frame clones, with some not included. The sample lists approximately 110,000 clones, around two thirds seen once, with more than 2% in the top ten. Nominal health characterized the donors when sampled, though unrecorded immune exposures were likely. Concerning this clone: Its cognate antigen is unknown.

Germline CDR1 SGDLS, CDR2 YYNGEE. CDR3 length: 12 amino acids. The V end lost 0 bases, the J end lost 6 bases, and 5 bases lay between the germline ends. This clonotype was obtained from a man aged 45-60 years in good health and CMV-seropositive. The rearrangement links TRBV9 to TRBJ2-3, with D possibly matching TRBD2 (5 bases). Sequencing was performed on PBMCs. Written as DNA, the CDR3 is TGTGCCAGCAGCGTAGGGGAGGATACGCAGTATTTT. It specifies CASSVGEDTQYF. The full variable domain, completed using reference TRBV9 and TRBJ2-3, is DSGVTQTPKHLITATGQRVTLRCSPRSGDLSVYWYQQSLDQGLQFLIQYYNGEERAKGNILERFSAQQFPDLHSELNLSSLELGDSALYFCASSVGEDTQYFGPGTRLTVL.